The clone carrying this TCR beta chain was seen a handful of times. The V gene's germline CDR1 is LGHNA and CDR2 YNFKEQ. Trimming took 4 bases from V and 4 from J; bases not matched to a gene: 16. The CDR3 covers 18 residues. This sample is drawn from a study of blood T cell repertoires in COVID-19. Clones were read by immunoSEQ multiplex PCR, and TCRdb kept only the in-frame ones, dropping some. In the table there are some 150,000 clones, about 80% of which are singletons. The chain links TRBV4-2 to TRBJ1-5, with 7 bases lining up with TRBD1. The sequencing input was peripheral blood. The receptor's source is a woman older than 75 in a cohort sampled during active or convalescent COVID-19. For the CDR3, the DNA is TGTGCCAGCAGCCGAGGGACAGCCCCCTCACAAAATAATCAGCCCCAGCATTTT. It encodes CASSRGTAPSQNNQPQHF.